This T cell receptor beta chain was identified in a study of CD8+ T cells in alopecia areata. Broader study findings: The study found higher clonality in lesional than normal scalp, especially in alopecia totalis/universalis.

CDR3 length: 13 amino acids. V was pared by 3 bases and J by 10 bases, with 10 bases between. Per the germline V gene, CDR1 is MNHEY and CDR2 is SMNVEV (reference sequence). This clone was detected only a few times. What it recognizes is unknown. RNA extraction and reverse transcription yielded cDNA as sequencing template. Sequencing was performed with immunoSEQ multiplex PCR; in TCRdb, only in-frame clones are kept and a portion is missing. The profile shows 150,000 to 200,000 clones, roughly 60% of them singletons. Documented treatment: oral pan-JAK inhibitor, 5-10 mg twice daily. This chain connects TRBV27 to TRBJ1-6; maybe TRBD1 (5 bases). The specimen comprised CD4+ T cells sorted from blood, sampled at week 24, from a patient treated with tofacitinib. The receptor comes from a human donor with alopecia areata. CDR3 nucleotides: TGTGCCAGCAGTTTGCAGGGAGGATCACCCCTCCACTTT. Protein: CASSLQGGSPLHF.